This entry lists 28 T cell receptor beta chains sequenced from one sample in a study of blood T cells in healthy people across ages. A J-beta primer mix and a sample-barcoded 5' primer were used in a second PCR of about 7 to 12 cycles. Via MiXCR, TCRdb re-called the 5' RACE reads, giving one row per CDR3 protein. Altogether roughly 700,000 distinct CDR3 sequences are present, about a third being singletons, with the ten largest covering roughly 14%. Input material: blood. These receptors all come from a woman older than 75 in good health.

This clonotype was found a few times. This chain joins TRBV28 and TRBJ1-1, with D possibly TRBD1 on 5 matching bases. With 6 bases removed from V and 6 bases from J, the gap between germline ends came to 17 bases. The V gene's germline CDR1 is MDHEN and CDR2 SYDVKM. The CDR3 runs 14 residues. For the CDR3, the DNA is TGTGCCAGCAGCCGCTGGGGCGGTGGGGCTGAAGCTTTCTTT. This gives the protein CASSRWGGGAEAFF.

The J gene is TRBJ2-7, the V gene TRBV6-2 or TRBV6-3; TRBD2 aligns across 10 bases. The length of the CDR3 is 16 residues. After removal of 8 bases from V and 7 bases from J, the junction contained 17 bases not matched to a gene. Germline CDR1 MNHEY, CDR2 SVGEGT. The CDR3 here is CASGSDTSGENNEQYF. The CDR3 DNA follows: TGTGCCAGCGGTTCTGATACTAGCGGGGAAAACAATGAGCAGTACTTC.

This clonotype was detected ten times or more. The rearrangement uses TRBV20-1 and TRBJ2-7, with 9 bases that match TRBD2. This CDR3 has 14 amino acids. The germline CDR1 and CDR2 sequences are DFQATT and SNEGSKA (reference sequence). Unmatched junction bases numbered 5, after V lost 4 bases and J lost 1 base. CDR3 DNA: TGCAGTGCTACAGGGCGGGGGGGTTCCTACGAGCAGTACTTC. Amino acid sequence: CSATGRGGSYEQYF.

The sample holds many counts of this clonotype. V and J are TRBV9 and TRBJ2-7; 7 bases align to TRBD2. The V and J ends lost 0 bases and 3 bases, in that order; junction bases with no gene match: 6. In germline, CDR1 is SGDLS, CDR2 YYNGEE. This CDR3 region has 15 residues. Here the CDR3 reads CASSVGPGRDYEQYF. CDR3 sequence (DNA): TGTGCCAGCAGCGTAGGACCTGGGAGGGACTACGAGCAGTACTTC.

At least ten counts were recorded for this clonotype. V usage is TRBV7-3 and J usage is TRBJ2-3; D is undetermined. The CDR3 sequence is 14 residues long. In germline, CDR1 is SGHTA, CDR2 FQGTGA. V was shortened by 4 bases and J by 6 bases, with 14 bases between the two germline ends. The DNA of the CDR3 is TGTGCCAGCAGCTCCTCCTCGTCCGAGGATACGCAGTATTTT. It specifies CASSSSSSEDTQYF.

This clonotype was seen many times. The DNA of the CDR3 is TGCAGTGCTAGTGGCGGGGAGGCCTATAATTCACCCCTCCACTTT. Its protein product is CSASGGEAYNSPLHF. The chain recombines TRBV20-1 with TRBJ1-6; D is uncertain. The V end was cut by 3 bases, the J end by 2 bases, with 11 bases between. CDR1 is DFQATT, CDR2 SNEGSKA, per germline (reference sequence). The CDR3 is 15 residues long.

The gene calls are TRBV4-3 and TRBJ2-2, with 10 bases matching TRBD1. V was pared by 1 base and J by 5 bases, with 7 bases of the junction left unmatched. This CDR3 is 17 amino acids long. In germline, CDR1 is LGHNA, CDR2 YSLEER. For the CDR3, the DNA is TGCGCCAGCAGCCAAGGTATGACAGGGGGCCGGACCGGGGAGCTGTTTTTT. Its translation is CASSQGMTGGRTGELFF.

A word on this clonotype: Since a much larger clone is just one base distant, this may be a read error. This chain connects TRBV20-1 to TRBJ2-5; weak D call: TRBD2 (6 bases). Trimming left V 6 bases short and J 11 bases short, with 25 bases between. CDR1 and CDR2 from the germline V gene are DFQATT and SNEGSKA (reference sequence). The length of the CDR3 is 14 residues. CDR3 region: CSAPAQRAVKEQYF. The CDR3 DNA is TGCAGTGCCCCGGCCCAGCGGGCGGTTAAAGAGCAGTACTTC.

Of note for this clonotype: A much more abundant neighbour one base away suggests this may be a read error. The chain uses TRBV4-1 and TRBJ1-1, with D uncertain. The CDR3 is made up of 15 amino acids. Germline V lookup: CDR1 MGHRA, CDR2 YSYEKL. V shed 0 bases and J shed 4 bases, with 12 bases lying between them. The CDR3 DNA is TGCGCCAGCAGCCAAGAATCGGCCGGACGCACTGAAGCTTTCTTT. Translation gives CASSQESAGRTEAFF.

The sample holds many counts of this clonotype. V usage is TRBV15 and J usage is TRBJ2-7; D is ambiguous. Trimming removed 1 base at V and 1 base at J, with 8 bases between. Looked up from germline, CDR1 is LNHNV and CDR2 is YYDKDF (reference sequence). The CDR3 covers 14 residues. The CDR3 sequence: CATSRVGNSYEQYF. For the CDR3, the DNA is TGTGCCACCAGCAGAGTAGGAAATTCCTACGAGCAGTACTTC.

The chain employs TRBV5-1 and TRBJ1-2, with unresolved D. V dropped 3 bases and J dropped 0 bases, with 9 bases sitting between them. The germline V gene has CDR1 SGHRS and CDR2 YFSETQ. This CDR3 has 14 residues. CDR3: CASSSEIANYGYTF. CDR3 nucleotide sequence: TGCGCCAGCAGCTCCGAAATAGCTAACTATGGCTACACCTTC. Drawing the rest from reference TRBV5-1 and TRBJ1-2, the complete variable domain is KAGVTQTPRYLIKTRGQQVTLSCSPISGHRSVSWYQQTPGQGLQFLFEYFSETQRNKGNFPGRFSGRQFSNSRSEMNVSTLELGDSALYLCASSSEIANYGYTFGSGTRLTVV.

This clonotype has a count of ten or more. V gene TRBV7-8 combines with J gene TRBJ2-5; 12 positions match TRBD2. Germline CDR1 is SGHVS and CDR2 is FQNEAQ. V gave up 2 bases and J gave up 4 bases; unmatched junction bases: 5. The CDR3 spans 16 residues. Here the CDR3 reads CASSLLAGGPGETQYF. The CDR3 nucleotides read TGTGCCAGCAGCTTACTAGCGGGGGGGCCGGGAGAGACCCAGTACTTC.

This clonotype was observed a few times. The V and J genes are TRBV12-3 or TRBV12-4 and TRBJ1-5; perhaps TRBD1 as D (6 bases). V was trimmed by 5 bases and J by 5 bases, leaving 16 bases between them. This CDR3 has 15 residues. The CDR3 nucleotides are TGTGCCAGCAGTGAGGGGGGAGGAGGGGATCAGCCCCAGCATTTT. Translating gives CASSEGGGGDQPQHF.

Only a few counts were recorded for this clonotype. A read error is possible here, since a much larger clone lies one base away. The genes are TRBV20-1 and TRBJ2-1; unclear D gene. Germline assignment: CDR1 DFQATT and CDR2 SNEGSKA (reference sequence). This CDR3 is built from 11 residues. The CDR3 protein is CRAAPDNEQFF. In nucleotides, the CDR3 is TGCAGGGCAGCACCAGACAATGAGCAGTTCTTC.

As regards this clonotype: A much more abundant neighbour one base away suggests this may be a read error. The chain employs TRBV20-1 and TRBJ1-5; D unclear. This CDR3 is built from 14 residues. Germline values: CDR1 DFQATT, CDR2 SNEGSKA (reference sequence). Trimming took off 3 bases at V and 7 bases at J, with 16 bases between the two ends. The CDR3 region is CSASMGRPQQPQHF. The CDR3 region has the DNA TGCAGTGCTAGCATGGGCAGGCCACAACAGCCCCAGCATTTT.

Ten or more counts support this clonotype. This sequence joins TRBV29-1 and TRBJ2-3; a possible D gene is TRBD1 (5 bases). Germline lookup yields CDR1 SQVTM and CDR2 ANQGSEA. Trimming shortened V by 5 bases and J by 6 bases, and 15 bases separated the two germline ends. CDR3 length: 13 residues. The CDR3 sequence: CSVNPGHVDTQYF. In DNA form, the CDR3 reads TGCAGCGTTAACCCTGGACACGTCGATACGCAGTATTTT.

This chain uses TRBV20-1 with TRBJ2-4, with D uncertain. Germline values: CDR1 DFQATT, CDR2 SNEGSKA (reference sequence). Trimming took off 0 bases at V and 0 bases at J, with 12 bases between the two ends. CDR3 length: 16 residues. The CDR3 DNA follows: TGCAGTGCTAGAGATATCGGCTCTCTAGCCAAAAACATTCAGTACTTC. Translating gives CSARDIGSLAKNIQYF.

This clonotype was found many times. The CDR3 nucleotides are TGTGCCAGCAGCCTAGGAGGCCAGGCGACCTACGAGCAGTACTTC. Amino acids: CASSLGGQATYEQYF. The chain joins TRBV7-2 to TRBJ2-7; D is possibly TRBD2 (5 bases). Germline V gene sequence: CDR1 SGHTA, CDR2 FQGNSA. The length of the CDR3 is 15 residues. V lost 5 bases to trimming and J lost 2 bases, with 16 bases between them. Using reference TRBV7-2 and TRBJ2-7 for the parts outside the CDR3, the full variable domain is GAGVSQSPSNKVTEKGKDVELRCDPISGHTALYWYRQSLGQGLEFLIYFQGNSAPDKSGLPSDRFSAERTGGSVSTLTIQRTQQEDSAVYLCASSLGGQATYEQYFGPGTRLTVT.

This clonotype has ten or more counts. V and J are TRBV20-1 and TRBJ1-2; 7 nucleotides agree with TRBD1. The CDR3 sequence is 14 residues long. The V and J ends lost 0 bases and 3 bases, in that order; junction bases with no gene match: 4. Germline V CDR1 and CDR2: DFQATT, SNEGSKA (reference sequence). CDR3 sequence: CSARDRQGYYGYTF. CDR3 DNA: TGCAGTGCTAGAGACAGACAGGGTTACTATGGCTACACCTTC.

The chain employs TRBV20-1 and TRBJ1-1, with a tentative D call TRBD1 (5 bases). Per germline, CDR1 DFQATT and CDR2 SNEGSKA (reference sequence). The CDR3 is made up of 15 amino acids. The V end lost 6 bases, the J end lost 4 bases, and 21 bases lay between the germline ends. The CDR3 DNA reads TGCAGTGCCCTACGCACCGGGGGGGGGAGCACTGAAGCTTTCTTT. Translated, it gives CSALRTGGGSTEAFF.

This clonotype occurred many times. The genes are TRBV20-1 and TRBJ2-7, with 10 nucleotides matching TRBD2. Germline assignment: CDR1 DFQATT and CDR2 SNEGSKA (reference sequence). Germline trimming cut 1 base from V and 3 bases from J; bases unmatched to any gene: 6. The CDR3 covers 15 residues. The CDR3 spells CSARGLAGAFYEQYF. As DNA, the CDR3 is TGCAGTGCTAGAGGGCTAGCGGGGGCGTTCTACGAGCAGTACTTC.

The chain recombines TRBV27 with TRBJ2-3; tentatively, D is TRBD2 (6 bases). V lost 8 bases, J lost 6 bases, and 18 bases lay in between. The CDR3 extends over 14 amino acids. Germline loops: CDR1 MNHEY, CDR2 SMNVEV (reference sequence). The CDR3 nucleotides are TGTGCCAGCCTAGAACGTGGGGGGATCGATACGCAGTATTTT. Its translation: CASLERGGIDTQYF.

This chain joins TRBV5-1 and TRBJ2-5; TRBD2 matches at 8 bases. CDR1 is SGHRS, CDR2 YFSETQ, per germline. The CDR3 has 17 amino acids. V gave up 4 bases and J gave up 11 bases; unmatched junction bases: 22. As DNA, the CDR3 is TGCGCCAGCAGCCCAGGCCTCGGACTAGCCGCCTACAATGAGCAGTACTTC. This translates into CASSPGLGLAAYNEQYF.

The chain combines TRBV6-6 with TRBJ2-4; the D is unclear. Germline loops: CDR1 MNHNY, CDR2 SVGAGI (reference sequence). The ends were cut back, 6 bases at V and 13 bases at J, with 19 bases in the middle. This CDR3 comprises 13 residues. The CDR3 sequence is CASSLINQKEQYF. The CDR3, as DNA: TGTGCCAGCAGCCTCATTAACCAGAAGGAGCAGTACTTC.

At least ten counts were recorded for this clonotype. This chain connects TRBV15 to TRBJ2-3; D possibly corresponds to TRBD1 (6 bases). This CDR3 has 16 amino acids. CDR1 and CDR2 (germline): LNHNV, YYDKDF (reference sequence). The germline V and J ends were trimmed by 3 bases and 8 bases, with 21 bases remaining between them. DNA of the CDR3: TGTGCCACCAGCAGTCCCACCCCCACAGGGTCAGGTACGCAGTATTTT. Encoded protein: CATSSPTPTGSGTQYF.

A remark on this clonotype: Just one base apart from a much larger clone, this may be a read error. This chain uses TRBV7-9 with TRBJ2-5; D gene unclear. Germline V gene sequence: CDR1 SEHNR, CDR2 FQNEAQ (reference sequence). Trimming took off 5 bases at V and 2 bases at J, with 12 bases between the two ends. The CDR3 contains 14 residues. The CDR3 here is CASSRVGQQETQYF. The CDR3 DNA is TGTGCCAGCAGCCGGGTGGGTCAGCAAGAGACCCAGTACTTC.

A remark on this clonotype: This may stem from a read error, because a much larger clone lies one nucleotide away. The chain is built from TRBV28 and TRBJ2-1; 12 bases match TRBD2. J was trimmed by 13 bases and V by 5 bases; bases with no gene match: 9. The germline CDR1 and CDR2 sequences are MDHEN and SYDVKM. The CDR3 contains 14 residues. This CDR3 reads CASSPSGGVVTQFF. For the CDR3, the DNA is TGTGCCAGCAGTCCTAGCGGGGGGGTAGTGACCCAGTTCTTC.

This clonotype was counted ten times or more. The CDR3 region has the DNA TGCAGTGCTGGGGCAGTTTCCCACGAGCAGTACTTC. Translation: CSAGAVSHEQYF. V gene TRBV20-1 combines with J gene TRBJ2-7; a possible D gene is TRBD1 (5 bases). Germline assignment: CDR1 DFQATT and CDR2 SNEGSKA (reference sequence). This CDR3 spans 12 amino acids. The germline V and J ends were trimmed by 5 bases and 5 bases, with 13 bases remaining between them.